These 6 T cell receptor beta chains were all obtained from the same sample, sequenced in a study of identical twins. From the 5' RACE reads, TCRdb called clonotypes with MiXCR, one entry per CDR3 protein. The sample lists about 660,000 distinct CDR3 sequences; 8.6% were seen once. These data also featured in a second study, about yellow fever vaccine responses in identical twins.

Sequenced input: PBMCs. Source of these receptors: a woman under 30 in good health.

This chain links TRBV20-1 with TRBJ2-2; maybe TRBD2 (6 bases). This CDR3 is built from 14 residues. The V gene lost 1 base and the J gene lost 1 base, with 7 bases spanning the gap. The V gene's germline CDR1 is DFQATT and CDR2 SNEGSKA (reference sequence). The CDR3 nucleotides are TGCAGTGCTAGAGCCGGGGGGAACACCGGGGAGCTGTTTTTT. This sequence encodes CSARAGGNTGELFF.

V is TRBV6-1 and J is TRBJ2-1; D gene unclear. Looked up from germline, CDR1 is MNHNS and CDR2 is SASEGT. Trimming shortened V by 7 bases and J by 0 bases, and 13 bases separated the two germline ends. The CDR3 covers 15 residues. CDR3 sequence (DNA): TGTGCCAGCAACACCCATCCGAGCTCCTACAATGAGCAGTTCTTC. Protein: CASNTHPSSYNEQFF.

This chain joins TRBV25-1 and TRBJ2-7; the D gene is possibly TRBD1 (7 bases). V lost 1 base, J lost 7 bases, and 14 bases lay in between. The CDR3 is 14 amino acids. Looked up from germline, CDR1 is MGHDK and CDR2 is SYGVNS. In DNA, the CDR3 is TGTGCCAGCAGTGAATTTTGGGACAGCGGGGAGCAGTACTTC. Amino acids: CASSEFWDSGEQYF.

V gene TRBV20-1 combines with J gene TRBJ2-7; 10 nucleotides line up with TRBD2. V trimming: 3 bases; J trimming: 6 bases; junction bases outside the gene matches: 5. Per germline, CDR1 DFQATT and CDR2 SNEGSKA (reference sequence). The CDR3 covers 13 residues. CDR3 in amino acids: CSASGTSDFEQYF. CDR3 DNA sequence: TGCAGTGCTAGTGGGACTAGCGACTTCGAGCAGTACTTC.

This sequence joins TRBV23-1 and TRBJ2-2; D possibly corresponds to TRBD2 (6 bases). TRBV23-1 is reported as an ORF; its role is uncertain. Between the trimmed V and J ends, which lost 0 bases and 4 bases, there was a span of 18 bases. The CDR3 covers 18 residues. The CDR3 loop reads CASSQSPKVEGCTGELFF. DNA for the CDR3: TGCGCCAGCAGTCAATCGCCAAAGGTGGAGGGATGCACCGGGGAGCTGTTTTTT.

The rearrangement links TRBV6-2 or TRBV6-3 to TRBJ2-1, with TRBD2 identical over 13 bases. CDR1 is MNHEY, CDR2 SVGEGT, per germline. J was trimmed by 6 bases and V by 5 bases; bases with no gene match: 13. This CDR3 region has 18 residues. CDR3 in amino acids: CASSLKALTSGRRNEQFF. The DNA for the CDR3 is TGTGCCAGCAGTCTGAAAGCCTTGACTAGCGGGAGGCGCAATGAGCAGTTCTTC.